Following are 11 T cell receptor beta chains from one sample sequenced in a study of T cell responses to AZD1222 COVID-19 vaccine. Generated by immunoSEQ multiplex PCR, the TCRdb table keeps only in-frame clones and is missing some. The sample shows around 110,000 clones, about 93% of them seen only once. This material consisted of peripheral blood, taken on day 0 of AZD1222 vaccination. The receptors stem from an adult in good health.

The rearrangement links TRBV5-1 to TRBJ1-1; D not resolved. Germline V lookup: CDR1 SGHRS, CDR2 YFSETQ. This CDR3 comprises 13 residues. Trimming stripped 4 bases from V and 4 bases from J, with 11 bases between. CDR3 in amino acids: CASSMGMGTEAFF. The CDR3 DNA reads as TGCGCCAGCAGCATGGGCATGGGCACTGAAGCTTTCTTT.

V gene TRBV12-3 or TRBV12-4 combines with J gene TRBJ2-2; no clear D gene. V was clipped by 3 bases and J by 6 bases, with 8 bases between them. The CDR3 has 13 residues. The CDR3, as DNA: TGTGCCAGCAGTTTTGTGGGGTCCGGGGAGCTGTTTTTT. Encoded protein: CASSFVGSGELFF.

The CDR3 loop reads CASSEAVKMYNEQFF. The CDR3 DNA reads as TGTGCCAGCAGTGAAGCGGTGAAAATGTACAATGAGCAGTTCTTC. The chain couples TRBV2 to TRBJ2-1; no firm D call. In germline, CDR1 is SNHLY, CDR2 FYNNEI. Trimming took 0 bases from V and 4 from J, leaving 10 bases between them. The CDR3 contains 15 residues.

V and J are TRBV9 and TRBJ2-2; 7 nucleotides match TRBD1. Germline lookup yields CDR1 SGDLS and CDR2 YYNGEE. Unmatched junction bases numbered 7, after V lost 3 bases and J lost 8 bases. The CDR3 runs to 14 residues. The CDR3 spells CASSADRVGGELFF. CDR3 nucleotides: TGTGCCAGCAGCGCAGACAGGGTGGGAGGGGAGCTGTTTTTT.

The J gene is TRBJ1-1, the V gene TRBV7-2, with TRBD1 identical over 7 bases. Germline-derived CDR1 and CDR2 are SGHTA and FQGNSA. V trimming: 5 bases; J trimming: 5 bases; junction bases outside the gene matches: 5. This CDR3 has 13 residues. CDR3 in DNA: TGTGCCAGCAGCGCAGGGGGTTGGACTGAAGCTTTCTTT. It yields the protein CASSAGGWTEAFF.

The rearrangement links TRBV5-4 to TRBJ1-4; D uncertain. The germline CDR1 and CDR2 sequences are SGHNT and YYREEE (reference sequence). The CDR3 consists of 15 residues. Trimming removed 4 bases at V and 2 bases at J, with 12 bases between. CDR3 in DNA: TGTGCCAGCAGCACCGGACTGACGACTAATGAAAAACTGTTTTTT. Its translation is CASSTGLTTNEKLFF.

This clone was picked up one time. V gene TRBV11-3 combines with J gene TRBJ2-1, with TRBD2 matching 12 bases. V lost 1 base, J lost 6 bases, and 4 bases stayed unmatched. The CDR3 sequence is 16 residues long. Germline V CDR1 and CDR2: SGHNT, YENEEA. The CDR3: CASSLVGTSGPNEQFF. As DNA, the CDR3 is TGTGCCAGCAGCTTAGTTGGGACTAGCGGGCCCAATGAGCAGTTCTTC.

The chain is built from TRBV4-3 and TRBJ1-5, with D unclear. Germline CDR1 is LGHNA and CDR2 is YSLEER. This CDR3 is 13 amino acids long. V was pared by 1 base and J by 5 bases, with 6 bases between. In nucleotides, the CDR3 is TGCGCCAGCAGCCAAGGTACCGATCAGCCCCAGCATTTT. As protein: CASSQGTDQPQHF.

This sequence joins TRBV2 and TRBJ1-1; no definite D call. The CDR3 totals 14 residues. Germline lookup yields CDR1 SNHLY and CDR2 FYNNEI. The V and J ends lost 3 bases and 3 bases respectively, with 11 bases between them. The CDR3 reads CASSEARRYTEAFF. The CDR3 DNA sequence: TGTGCCAGCAGTGAGGCACGTCGTTACACTGAAGCTTTCTTT.

The chain uses TRBV6-5 and TRBJ1-1; no firm D call. The CDR3 has 12 amino acids. Trimming pared 2 bases from V and 8 bases from J, leaving 9 bases between. Germline V gene data show CDR1 as MNHEY and CDR2 as SVGAGI. The CDR3 here is CASSYRGYEAFF. CDR3 coding DNA: TGTGCCAGCAGTTACCGAGGGTACGAAGCTTTCTTT.

As DNA, the CDR3 is TGTGCCAGCAGCAAAGAATTACGGGGCGAGCAGTACTTC. It codes for CASSKELRGEQYF. The chain links TRBV5-6 to TRBJ2-7; a possible D gene is TRBD2 (5 bases). The CDR3 has 13 residues. Germline V gives CDR1 SGHDT, CDR2 YYEEEE. The ends were cut back, 4 bases at V and 6 bases at J, with 14 bases in the middle.